What follows is one T cell receptor (beta chain) and its context. What it recognizes is unknown. These data come from a study of CD8+CD57+ T cells in acquired aplastic anemia. Background on the study: The sorted CD4+ and CD8+ cells yielded an average roughly 3 ug of DNA. The study's findings and limits: Any difference that existed in CD8+ Simpson's diversity between patients and controls was not significant.

Genomic DNA acted as the template from which TCR beta VDJ combination and CDR3 sequence profiling were carried out. In TCRdb, the reads were re-called with MiXCR into one record per CDR3 protein. This repertoire shows 250,000 to 350,000 distinct CDR3 sequences, 50% to 70% found once; its top ten account for under 8.5%. The V gene end was trimmed by 5 bases and the J gene end by 4 bases; junction bases not matched to a gene: 8. The CDR3 is made up of 15 amino acids. CDR1 and CDR2 (germline): LGHNA, YSLEER. This chain links TRBV4-3 with TRBJ2-1; 7 bases match TRBD2. The sample consisted of sorted CD4+, CD8+, or CD8+CD57+ T cells (not recorded which) from PBMCs. The source is a human donor with severe aplastic anemia or a healthy control (not recorded which). Here the CDR3 reads CASSLERRGYNEQFF. Written as DNA, the CDR3 is TGCGCCAGCAGCTTGGAGCGGCGGGGGTACAATGAGCAGTTCTTC.